This TCR beta chain was found in a study of blood T cell repertoires in COVID-19. Study-wide context: The origin of the acute and convalescent COVID-19 samples was the United States, Italy and Spain.

In the authors' methods: Amplification of reference gene primers was used by the study to estimate nucleated cell counts. The assay was immunoSEQ multiplex PCR, and TCRdb's table has in-frame clones only and misses some. The D gene and trimming were derived from the DNA, and the V and J assignments and clone size from that table. The sample yields 95,000 to 150,000 clones, 65% to 90% seen once. Worth noting for this clone: Other nucleotide sequences in the sample specify the same CDR3.

Germline V gene lookup returns CDR1 SEHNR and CDR2 FQNEAQ (reference sequence). The V and J ends lost 2 bases and 4 bases respectively, with 5 bases between them. This CDR3 is 13 amino acids long. The specimen sequenced was peripheral blood. The chain links TRBV7-9 to TRBJ2-2; D not resolved. The TCR originated in a human donor in a cohort sampled during active COVID-19. Here the CDR3 reads CASSLLGTGELFF. The DNA of the CDR3 is TGTGCCAGCAGCTTACTAGGCACCGGGGAGCTGTTTTTT.